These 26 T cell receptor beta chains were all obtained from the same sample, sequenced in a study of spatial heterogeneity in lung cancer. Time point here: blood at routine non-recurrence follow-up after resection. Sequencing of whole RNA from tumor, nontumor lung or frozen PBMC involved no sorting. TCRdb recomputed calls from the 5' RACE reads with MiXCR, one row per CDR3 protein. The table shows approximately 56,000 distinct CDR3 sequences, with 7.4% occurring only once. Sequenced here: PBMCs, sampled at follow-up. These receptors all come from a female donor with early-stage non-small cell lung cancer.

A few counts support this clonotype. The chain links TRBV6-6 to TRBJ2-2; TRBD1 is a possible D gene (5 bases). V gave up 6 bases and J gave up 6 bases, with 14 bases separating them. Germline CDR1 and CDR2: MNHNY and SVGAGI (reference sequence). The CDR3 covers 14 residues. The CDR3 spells CASRVTESAGELFF. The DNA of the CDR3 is TGTGCCAGCAGAGTGACAGAGTCTGCCGGGGAGCTGTTTTTT.

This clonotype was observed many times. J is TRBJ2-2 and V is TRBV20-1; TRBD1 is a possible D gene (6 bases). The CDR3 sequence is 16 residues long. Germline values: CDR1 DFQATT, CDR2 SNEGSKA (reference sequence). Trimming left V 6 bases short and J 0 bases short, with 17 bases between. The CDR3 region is CSATFSGTPNTGELFF. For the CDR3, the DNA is TGCAGTGCAACATTCTCCGGGACACCGAACACCGGGGAGCTGTTTTTT.

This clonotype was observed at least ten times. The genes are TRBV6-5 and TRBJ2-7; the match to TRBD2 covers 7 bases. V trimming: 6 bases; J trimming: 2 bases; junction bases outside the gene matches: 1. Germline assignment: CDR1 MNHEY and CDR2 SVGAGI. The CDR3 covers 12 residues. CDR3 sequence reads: CASRGLAYEQYF. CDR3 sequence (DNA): TGTGCCAGCAGAGGACTAGCCTACGAGCAGTACTTC.

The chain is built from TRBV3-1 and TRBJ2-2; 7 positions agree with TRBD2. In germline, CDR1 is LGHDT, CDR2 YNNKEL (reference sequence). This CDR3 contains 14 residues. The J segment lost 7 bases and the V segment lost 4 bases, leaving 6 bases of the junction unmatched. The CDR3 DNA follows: TGTGCCAGCAGCCTAACACTAGCGATCGGGGAGCTGTTTTTT. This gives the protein CASSLTLAIGELFF.

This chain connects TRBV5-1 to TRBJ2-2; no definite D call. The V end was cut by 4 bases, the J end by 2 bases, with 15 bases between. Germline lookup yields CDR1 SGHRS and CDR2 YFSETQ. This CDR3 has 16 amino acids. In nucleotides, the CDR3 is TGCGCCAGCAGCCCGCCCAAAGGTTCCAACACCGGGGAGCTGTTTTTT. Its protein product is CASSPPKGSNTGELFF.

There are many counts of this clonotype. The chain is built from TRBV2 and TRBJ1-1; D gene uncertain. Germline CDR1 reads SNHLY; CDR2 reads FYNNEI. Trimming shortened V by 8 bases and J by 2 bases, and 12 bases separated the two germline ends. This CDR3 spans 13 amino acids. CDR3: CASGEDVNTEAFF. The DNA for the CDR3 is TGTGCCAGCGGAGAGGACGTTAACACTGAAGCTTTCTTT.

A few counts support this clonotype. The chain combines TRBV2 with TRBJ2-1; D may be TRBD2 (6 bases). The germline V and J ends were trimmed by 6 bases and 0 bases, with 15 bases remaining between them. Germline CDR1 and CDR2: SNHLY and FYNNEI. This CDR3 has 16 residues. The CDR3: CASSGSGHSSYNEQFF. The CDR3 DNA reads TGTGCCAGCAGCGGTAGCGGCCACAGCTCCTACAATGAGCAGTTCTTC.

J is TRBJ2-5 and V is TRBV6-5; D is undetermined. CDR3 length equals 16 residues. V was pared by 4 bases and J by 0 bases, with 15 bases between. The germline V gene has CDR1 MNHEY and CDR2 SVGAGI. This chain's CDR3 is CASSFTLTVYQETQYF. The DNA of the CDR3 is TGTGCCAGCAGTTTTACCCTGACGGTTTACCAAGAGACCCAGTACTTC.

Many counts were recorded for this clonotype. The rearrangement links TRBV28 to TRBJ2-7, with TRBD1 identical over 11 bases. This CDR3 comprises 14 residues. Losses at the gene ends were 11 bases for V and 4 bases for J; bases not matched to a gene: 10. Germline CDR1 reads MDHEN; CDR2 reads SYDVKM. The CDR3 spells CAVGTGTGGYEQYF. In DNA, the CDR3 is TGTGCCGTCGGTACGGGGACAGGGGGTTACGAGCAGTACTTC.

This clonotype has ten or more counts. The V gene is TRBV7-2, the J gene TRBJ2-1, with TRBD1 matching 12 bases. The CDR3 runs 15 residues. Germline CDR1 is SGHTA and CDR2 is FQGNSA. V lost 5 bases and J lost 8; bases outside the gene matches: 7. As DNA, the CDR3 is TGTGCCAGCAGCAAAACCGGGACAGGGGGCCATGAGCAGTTCTTC. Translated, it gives CASSKTGTGGHEQFF.

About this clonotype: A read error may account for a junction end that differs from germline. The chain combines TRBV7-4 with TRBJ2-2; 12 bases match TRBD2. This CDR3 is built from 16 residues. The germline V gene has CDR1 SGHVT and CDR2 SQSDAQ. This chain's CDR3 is CASSSGLAGRTEELFF. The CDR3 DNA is TGTGCCAGCAGCTCCGGACTAGCGGGGAGGACCGAGGAGCTGTTTTTT.

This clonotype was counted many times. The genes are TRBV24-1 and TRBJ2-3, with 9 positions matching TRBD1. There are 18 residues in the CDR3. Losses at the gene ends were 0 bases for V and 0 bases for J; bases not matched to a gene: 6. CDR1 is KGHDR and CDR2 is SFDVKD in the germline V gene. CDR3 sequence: CATSDLPQGAPSTDTQYF. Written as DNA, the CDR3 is TGTGCCACCAGTGATTTGCCACAGGGGGCGCCTAGCACAGATACGCAGTATTTT.

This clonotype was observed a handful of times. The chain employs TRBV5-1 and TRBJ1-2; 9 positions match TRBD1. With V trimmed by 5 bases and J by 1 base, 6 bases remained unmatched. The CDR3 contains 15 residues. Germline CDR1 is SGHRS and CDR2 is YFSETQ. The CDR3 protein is CASRARQGDNYGYTF. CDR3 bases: TGCGCCAGCAGGGCGAGACAGGGGGATAACTATGGCTACACCTTC.

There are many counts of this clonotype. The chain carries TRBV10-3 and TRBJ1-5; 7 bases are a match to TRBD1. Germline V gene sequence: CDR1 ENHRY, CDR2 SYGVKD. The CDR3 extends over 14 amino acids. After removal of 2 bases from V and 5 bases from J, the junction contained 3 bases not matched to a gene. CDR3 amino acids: CAISERQGDQPQHF. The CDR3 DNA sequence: TGTGCCATCAGTGAGAGACAGGGCGATCAGCCCCAGCATTTT.

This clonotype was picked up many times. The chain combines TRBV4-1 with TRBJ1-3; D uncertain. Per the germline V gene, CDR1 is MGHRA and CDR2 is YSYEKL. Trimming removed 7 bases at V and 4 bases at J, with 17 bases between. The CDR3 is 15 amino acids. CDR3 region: CASKLDLAGGNTIYF. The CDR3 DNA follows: TGCGCCAGCAAACTGGACCTGGCAGGCGGAAACACCATATATTTT.

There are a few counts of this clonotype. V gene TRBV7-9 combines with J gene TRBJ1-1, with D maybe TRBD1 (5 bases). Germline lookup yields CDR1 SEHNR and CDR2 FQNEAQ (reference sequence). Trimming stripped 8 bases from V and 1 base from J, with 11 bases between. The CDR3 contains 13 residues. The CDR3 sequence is CASGLQGNTEAFF. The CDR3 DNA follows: TGTGCCAGCGGACTGCAGGGGAACACTGAAGCTTTCTTT.

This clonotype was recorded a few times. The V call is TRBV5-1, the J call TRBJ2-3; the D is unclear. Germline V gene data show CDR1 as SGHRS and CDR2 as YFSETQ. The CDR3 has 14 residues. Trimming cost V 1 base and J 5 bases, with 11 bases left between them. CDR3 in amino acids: CASSLSVVEDTQYF. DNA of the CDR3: TGCGCCAGCAGCTTGTCCGTAGTGGAAGATACGCAGTATTTT.

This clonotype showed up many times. Written as DNA, the CDR3 is TGCAGTGCTAGAGCCGGGGAGACCTGGGATACGCAGTATTTT. Protein product: CSARAGETWDTQYF. The chain uses TRBV20-1 and TRBJ2-3, with D maybe TRBD2 (5 bases). Deletions cut 1 base from V and 6 bases from J, with 14 bases between. The germline CDR1 and CDR2 sequences are DFQATT and SNEGSKA (reference sequence). This CDR3 is 14 amino acids long.

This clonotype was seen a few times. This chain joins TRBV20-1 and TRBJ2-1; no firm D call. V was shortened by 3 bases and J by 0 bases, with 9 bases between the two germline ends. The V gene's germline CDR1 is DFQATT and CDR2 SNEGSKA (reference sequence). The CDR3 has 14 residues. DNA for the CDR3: TGCAGTGCTAGGTTTCCCAGCTCCTACAATGAGCAGTTCTTC. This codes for CSARFPSSYNEQFF.

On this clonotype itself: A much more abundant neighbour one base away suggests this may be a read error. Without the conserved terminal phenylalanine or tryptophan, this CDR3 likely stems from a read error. Here the CDR3 reads CASSPPGAGIYEQYI. The CDR3 region has the DNA TGTGCCAGCTCACCACCCGGGGCTGGTATCTACGAGCAGTACATC. The chain employs TRBV18 and TRBJ2-7; D is tentatively TRBD1 or TRBD2 (5 bases each). The CDR3 contains 15 residues. The V gene's germline CDR1 is KGHSH and CDR2 LQKENI. Trimming removed 0 bases from V and 3 bases from J, with 12 bases in between.

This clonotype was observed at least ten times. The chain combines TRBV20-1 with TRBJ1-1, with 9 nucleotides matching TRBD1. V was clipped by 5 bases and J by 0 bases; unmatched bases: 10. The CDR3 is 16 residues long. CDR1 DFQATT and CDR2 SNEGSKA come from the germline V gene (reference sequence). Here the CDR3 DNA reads TGCAGTGCTCGAGGGACAGGGAGAATTATGAACACTGAAGCTTTCTTT. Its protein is CSARGTGRIMNTEAFF.

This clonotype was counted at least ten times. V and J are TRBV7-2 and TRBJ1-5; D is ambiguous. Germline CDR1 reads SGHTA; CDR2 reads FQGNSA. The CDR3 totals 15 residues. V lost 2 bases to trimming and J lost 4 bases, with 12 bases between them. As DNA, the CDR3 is TGTGCCAGCAGCTTAAGTACGATAGCAAATCAGCCCCAGCATTTT. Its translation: CASSLSTIANQPQHF. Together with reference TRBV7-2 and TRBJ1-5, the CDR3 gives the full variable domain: GAGVSQSPSNKVTEKGKDVELRCDPISGHTALYWYRQSLGQGLEFLIYFQGNSAPDKSGLPSDRFSAERTGGSVSTLTIQRTQQEDSAVYLCASSLSTIANQPQHFGDGTRLSIL.

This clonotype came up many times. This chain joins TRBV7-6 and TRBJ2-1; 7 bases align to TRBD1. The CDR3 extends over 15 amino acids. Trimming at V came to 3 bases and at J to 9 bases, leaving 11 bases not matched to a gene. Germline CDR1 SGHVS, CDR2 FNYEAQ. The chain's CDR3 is CASSFGDRVIGEQFF. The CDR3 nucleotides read TGTGCCAGCAGCTTCGGAGACAGGGTGATCGGTGAGCAGTTCTTC.

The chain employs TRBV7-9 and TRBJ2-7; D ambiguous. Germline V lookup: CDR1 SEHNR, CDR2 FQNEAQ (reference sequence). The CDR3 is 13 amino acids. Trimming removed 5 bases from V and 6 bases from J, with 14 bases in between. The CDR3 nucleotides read TGTGCCAGCAGCCGAACCACCGTGGGCGAGCAGTACTTC. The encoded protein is CASSRTTVGEQYF.

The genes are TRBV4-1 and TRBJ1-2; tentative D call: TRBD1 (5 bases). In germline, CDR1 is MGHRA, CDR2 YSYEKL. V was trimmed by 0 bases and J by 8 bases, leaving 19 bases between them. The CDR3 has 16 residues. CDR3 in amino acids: CASSQEWAGSPPGYTF. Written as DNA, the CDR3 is TGCGCCAGCAGCCAAGAATGGGCAGGGAGCCCTCCCGGCTACACCTTC.

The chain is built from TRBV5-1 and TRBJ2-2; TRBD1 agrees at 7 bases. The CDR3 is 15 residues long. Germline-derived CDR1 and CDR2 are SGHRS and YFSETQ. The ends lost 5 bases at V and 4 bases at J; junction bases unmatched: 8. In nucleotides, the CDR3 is TGCGCCAGCAGGATCGGGACAGTTAGCACCGGGGAGCTGTTTTTT. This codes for CASRIGTVSTGELFF.